Presented here are 6 T cell receptor beta chains from one specimen sequenced in a study of CD8 T cells in Susac syndrome. Random hexamers were used to reverse transcribe an amount of roughly 0.45 to 1 ug RNA. TCRdb reanalysed the immunoSEQ multiplex PCR reads using MiXCR and keeps one entry per CDR3 protein. The sample shows approximately 270,000 distinct CDR3 sequences, just under 95% of them seen only once. The specimen was CD4+ T cells from PBMCs. Source of these receptors: a human donor with multiple sclerosis.

The chain is built from TRBV2 and TRBJ2-2; the D gene is possibly TRBD2 (5 bases). Per germline, CDR1 SNHLY and CDR2 FYNNEI. The length of the CDR3 is 16 residues. V was clipped by 1 base and J by 7 bases, with 16 bases between them. CDR3 nucleotides: TGTGCCAGCAGTGAAGACCAGCCAGCGGCAGGCGGGGAGCTGTTTTTT. Its translation is CASSEDQPAAGGELFF.

The J gene is TRBJ1-5, the V gene TRBV29-1; no clear D. The CDR3 runs to 12 residues. Germline-derived CDR1 and CDR2 are SQVTM and ANQGSEA. V was shortened by 6 bases and J by 1 base, with 7 bases between the two germline ends. The CDR3 nucleotides read TGCAGCGTGGGGTCCAGCAATCAGCCCCAGCATTTT. It specifies CSVGSSNQPQHF.

This chain's CDR3 is CASSQRGQGNEQYV. In DNA, the CDR3 is TGTGCCAGCAGCCAGAGGGGACAGGGGAACGAGCAGTACGTC. V usage is TRBV3-1 and J usage is TRBJ2-7, with 10 bases lining up with TRBD1. This CDR3 has 14 residues. From germline, CDR1 is LGHDT and CDR2 YNNKEL (reference sequence). Germline trimming cut 3 bases from V and 5 bases from J; bases unmatched to any gene: 4.

The chain uses TRBV12-3 or TRBV12-4 and TRBJ1-1; D is unclear. The V end lost 3 bases, the J end lost 6 bases, and 8 bases lay between the germline ends. The CDR3 extends over 12 amino acids. The CDR3 nucleotides read TGTGCCAGCAGTTTGGGCGGGTCTGAAGCTTTCTTT. As protein: CASSLGGSEAFF.

V usage is TRBV6-6 and J usage is TRBJ1-1, with TRBD1 matching 9 bases. J was trimmed by 0 bases and V by 2 bases; bases with no gene match: 4. In germline, CDR1 is MNHNY, CDR2 SVGAGI (reference sequence). The CDR3 has 16 residues. The CDR3 loop is CASSYPTGGMNTEAFF. The DNA of the CDR3 is TGTGCCAGCAGTTACCCGACAGGGGGTATGAACACTGAAGCTTTCTTT.

V is TRBV4-1 and J is TRBJ2-3; unclear D gene. This CDR3 is 15 amino acids long. Trimming pared 7 bases from V and 6 bases from J, leaving 20 bases between. The germline V gene has CDR1 MGHRA and CDR2 YSYEKL. In nucleotides, the CDR3 is TGCGCCAGCAAGGATCTTATAGGGCCCGAGGATACGCAGTATTTT. It yields the protein CASKDLIGPEDTQYF.